These T cell receptor beta chains were read from a single sample in a study of blood T cell repertoires in COVID-19. Sequencing was performed with immunoSEQ multiplex PCR; in TCRdb, only in-frame clones are kept and a portion is missing. The repertoire has about 380,000 clones, about 90% of them found once; the top ten carry 0.95% to 1.5%. Sequences were obtained from peripheral blood. These TCRs come from a man aged 40-49 years with acute or convalescent COVID-19. The CDR3 runs from the conserved cysteine through the conserved F or W. The D gene is left open where the match is weak. Clone size is shown for a subset of rows, as once, few, many or a class of expanded clone.

abundance	v_gene	j_gene	d_gene	CDR3nt	CDR3aa
.	TRBV2	TRBJ2-1	.	TGTGCCAGCAGTGAAGATCAGAACAATGAGCAGTTCTTC	CASSEDQNNEQFF
.	TRBV4-1	TRBJ2-3	TRBD2	TGCGCCAGCAGCCAAGTATACACTAGCGGGAGAACAGATACGCAGTATTTT	CASSQVYTSGRTDTQYF
.	TRBV28	TRBJ2-7	TRBD1	TGTGCCAGCAGACCCATCCGGACAGGGTCCTACGAGCAGTACTTC	CASRPIRTGSYEQYF
.	TRBV11-3	TRBJ1-4	.	TGTGCCAGCAGCTTAGGAGGGGGATCTAATGAAAAACTGTTTTTT	CASSLGGGSNEKLFF
.	TRBV19	TRBJ2-1	.	TGTGCCACCTCGGACAGCTTCTCCTACAATGAGCAGTTCTTC	CATSDSFSYNEQFF
.	TRBV30	TRBJ2-7	.	TGTGCCTGGAGCCTACCGCCAACTGATTTTACTCGCTCCTACGAGCAGTACTTC	CAWSLPPTDFTRSYEQYF
.	TRBV29-1	TRBJ1-1	TRBD1	TGCAGCGTCACAGGGGTGAGGACTGAAGCTTTCTTT	CSVTGVRTEAFF
.	TRBV27	TRBJ2-5	.	TGTGCCAGCAGTAGGAGGGAGACCCAGTACTTC	CASSRRETQYF
once	TRBV5-8	TRBJ2-1	TRBD2	TGTGCCAGCAGCTTCGGAATAGCGGGAGGAAAGGATGAGCAGTTCTTC	CASSFGIAGGKDEQFF
.	TRBV18	TRBJ2-1	TRBD2	TGTGCCAGCTCACCAATCGCGGGAGACCATGAGCAGTTCTTC	CASSPIAGDHEQFF
once	TRBV28	TRBJ1-2	.	TGTGCCAGCAGTCCAGGAGGACGTGGCTACACCTTC	CASSPGGRGYTF
.	TRBV5-1	TRBJ2-7	TRBD1	TGCGCCAGCAGCTTAAGACAGGGCAGGTACGAGCAGTACTTC	CASSLRQGRYEQYF
.	TRBV7-7	TRBJ2-2	.	TGTGCTAGCAGCCGGCGGGCGAACACCGGGGAGCTGTTTTTT	CASSRRANTGELFF
.	TRBV2	TRBJ2-7	.	TGTGCCAGCATGTACACTAGCTTGGCGCAGTACTTC	CASMYTSLAQYF
.	TRBV28	TRBJ1-5	.	TGTGCCAGCAGTTTATTCTACCAGGGGAGTCAGCCCCAGCATTTT	CASSLFYQGSQPQHF
.	TRBV7-6	TRBJ1-3	.	TGTGCCAGCAGCTTAGGACAGCGCTCTGGAAACACCATATATTTT	CASSLGQRSGNTIYF
.	TRBV27	TRBJ1-5	.	TGTGCCAGCAGTTTATGGGGGGGTTCCAATCAGCCCCAGCATTTT	CASSLWGGSNQPQHF
.	TRBV30	TRBJ1-5	TRBD1	TGTGCCTGGTCGGGGGACAGTAATCAGCCCCAGCATTTT	CAWSGDSNQPQHF
.	TRBV19	TRBJ2-2	.	TGTGCCGCGGAGGGGGGGAACTCCGGGGAGCTGTTTTTT	CAAEGGNSGELFF
.	TRBV29-1	TRBJ2-7	.	TGCAGCGGTCTCGGGGACTACGAGCAGTACTTC	CSGLGDYEQYF
.	TRBV5-1	TRBJ2-7	TRBD1	TGCGCCAGCAGCCACGGACAGGGGTCCTACGAGCAGTACTTC	CASSHGQGSYEQYF
.	TRBV7-9	TRBJ1-3	.	TGTGCCAGCAGCCCAACAGGGTCTGGAAACACCATATATTTT	CASSPTGSGNTIYF
.	TRBV19	TRBJ1-6	.	TGTGCCTCCCAAACAGGTGAAAATACACCCCTCCACTTT	CASQTGENTPLHF
.	TRBV5-4	TRBJ2-5	TRBD2	TGTGCCAGCAGCCCAAGGACTAGCGGCCTCCAAGAGACCCAGTACTTC	CASSPRTSGLQETQYF
once	TRBV5-1	TRBJ1-3	.	TGCGCCAGCAGCTTGGACGGGTCTGGAAACACCATATATTTT	CASSLDGSGNTIYF
.	TRBV30	TRBJ2-1	TRBD2	TGTGCCTGGAGTAACTCCTGGACTAGCGGCTCCTACAATGAGCAGTTCTTC	CAWSNSWTSGSYNEQFF
.	TRBV7-9	TRBJ1-2	TRBD1	TGTGCCAGCAGCCCCCCCGGGACAGGGCCCGGCTACACCTTC	CASSPPGTGPGYTF
.	TRBV6-5	TRBJ2-1	TRBD1	TGTACCAGCAGTACCCGGGACAGCTACAATGAGCAGTTCTTC	CTSSTRDSYNEQFF
.	TRBV3-1/TRBV3-2	TRBJ2-3	TRBD2	TGTGCCAGCAGCCAAGGGCTAGCGGGGAGCACAGATACGCAGTATTTT	CASSQGLAGSTDTQYF
.	TRBV20-1	TRBJ1-5	.	TGCAGTGCTGGGGGGGCTCAGCCCCAGCATTTT	CSAGGAQPQHF
.	TRBV27	TRBJ1-4	.	TGTGCCAGCTCCAGCCGGGGGTATAATGAAAAACTGTTTTTT	CASSSRGYNEKLFF
.	TRBV14	TRBJ2-5	.	TGTGCCAGCAGCCAAGCCCACAGGGATGACTTCGAGACCCAGTACTTC	CASSQAHRDDFETQYF
.	TRBV5-5	TRBJ1-2	.	TGTGCCAGCAGCTTTACGACAGGAGTTGATTGCACCTTC	CASSFTTGVDCTF
.	TRBV7-9	TRBJ1-1	TRBD1	TGTGCCAGCAGCCCGGGACAGGGGAGTACTGAAGCTTTCTTT	CASSPGQGSTEAFF
once	TRBV6-6	TRBJ1-2	.	TGTGCCAGCAGTTACTCGAGCGGCTACACCTTC	CASSYSSGYTF
.	TRBV19	TRBJ1-1	.	TGTGCCAGTAGTCTCGGACAGATTGAAGCTTTCTTT	CASSLGQIEAFF
.	TRBV5-5	TRBJ1-2	TRBD1	TGTGCCAGCAGTTTACAGGGGGGTGGCTATGGCTACACCTTC	CASSLQGGGYGYTF
.	TRBV29-1	TRBJ2-7	.	TGCAGCGTCGTGGACAGCTACGAGCAGTACTTC	CSVVDSYEQYF
.	TRBV7-3	TRBJ1-3	.	TGTGCCAGCAGCTTGTCGTATGGAAACACCATATATTTT	CASSLSYGNTIYF
.	TRBV7-9	TRBJ1-1	TRBD1	TGTGCCAGCAGCTTAGGAACAGGGGGCGTTGGTAAAGCTTTCTTT	CASSLGTGGVGKAFF
.	TRBV7-2	TRBJ1-6	.	TGTGCCAGCAGCTCTTCTAATTCACCCCTCCACTTT	CASSSSNSPLHF
.	TRBV30	TRBJ2-3	.	TGTGCCTGGAGGCTGGGCGATACGCAGTATTTT	CAWRLGDTQYF
.	TRBV19	TRBJ2-1	TRBD1	TGTGCCAGTAGACCGACAGGGGGCAATGAGCAGTTCTTC	CASRPTGGNEQFF
.	TRBV7-3	TRBJ1-2	TRBD1	TGTGCCAGCAGCTCTAGCGCAGGGGGCGCCTTTGGCTACACCTTC	CASSSSAGGAFGYTF